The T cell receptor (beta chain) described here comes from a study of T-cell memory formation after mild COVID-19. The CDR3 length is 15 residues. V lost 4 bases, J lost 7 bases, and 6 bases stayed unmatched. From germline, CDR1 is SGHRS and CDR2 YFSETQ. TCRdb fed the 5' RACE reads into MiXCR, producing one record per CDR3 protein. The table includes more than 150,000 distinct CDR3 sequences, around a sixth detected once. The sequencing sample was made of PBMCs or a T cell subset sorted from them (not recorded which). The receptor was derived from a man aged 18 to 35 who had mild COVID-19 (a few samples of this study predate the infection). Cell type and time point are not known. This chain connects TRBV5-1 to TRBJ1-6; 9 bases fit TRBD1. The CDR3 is CASSLYRGQNSPLHF. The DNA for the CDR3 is TGCGCCAGCAGCCTATACAGGGGGCAGAATTCACCCCTCCACTTT.